These 5 T cell receptor beta chains share one sample of origin, sequenced in a study of tumor-infiltrating lymphocytes in localized non-small cell lung cancer. Sequenced by immunoSEQ multiplex PCR; TCRdb stores in-frame clones only, minus some. Of some 9,500 clones detected, roughly 80% appear once; the ten largest clones hold approximately 10%. Sequenced material: lung tumor tissue. These TCRs come from a human donor with non-small cell lung cancer.

The rearrangement uses TRBV19 and TRBJ2-7; D gene unclear. V was pared by 6 bases and J by 1 base, with 4 bases between. This CDR3 comprises 11 residues. Germline V lookup: CDR1 LNHDA, CDR2 SQIVND (reference sequence). CDR3 protein: CASRVSYEQYF. CDR3 DNA sequence: TGTGCCAGTAGGGTTTCCTACGAGCAGTACTTC.

This chain connects TRBV13 to TRBJ2-7, with TRBD2 matching 7 bases. J was trimmed by 3 bases and V by 0 bases; bases with no gene match: 2. The V gene's germline CDR1 is PRHDT and CDR2 FYEKMQ (reference sequence). This CDR3 comprises 14 residues. The CDR3: CASSLGGGFYEQYF. CDR3 in DNA: TGTGCCAGCAGCTTAGGGGGGGGGTTCTACGAGCAGTACTTC. Full variable domain (outside the CDR3, taken from reference TRBV13 and TRBJ2-7): AAGVIQSPRHLIKEKRETATLKCYPIPRHDTVYWYQQGPGQDPQFLISFYEKMQSDKGSIPDRFSAQQFSDYHSELNMSSLELGDSALYFCASSLGGGFYEQYFGPGTRLTVT.

This chain uses TRBV9 with TRBJ2-7; 9 bases align to TRBD1. Germline V gives CDR1 SGDLS, CDR2 YYNGEE. V lost 0 bases, J lost 5 bases, and 6 bases stayed unmatched. The CDR3 is 15 residues long. This CDR3 is CASSVDGTGQHEQYF. CDR3 DNA sequence: TGTGCCAGCAGCGTAGATGGGACAGGGCAACACGAGCAGTACTTC.

The J gene is TRBJ1-6, the V gene TRBV2; D is perhaps TRBD1 (6 bases). Trimming took off 6 bases at V and 8 bases at J, with 17 bases between the two ends. The germline V gene encodes CDR1 SNHLY and CDR2 FYNNEI. The CDR3 has 15 residues. The CDR3 here is CASRQEGGSHSPLHF. DNA for the CDR3: TGTGCCAGCAGGCAAGAGGGGGGCAGTCATTCACCCCTCCACTTT.

This chain connects TRBV7-9 to TRBJ2-3, with D perhaps matching TRBD2 (7 bases). V lost 5 bases and J lost 0, with 12 bases in between. Germline V gives CDR1 SEHNR, CDR2 FQNEAQ (reference sequence). The CDR3 covers 15 residues. This chain's CDR3 is CASSREGGSTDTQYF. The DNA for the CDR3 is TGTGCCAGCAGCCGAGAGGGGGGGAGCACAGATACGCAGTATTTT.